These 5 T cell receptor beta chains originate from one sample sequenced in a study of T cell responses to AZD1222 COVID-19 vaccine. The table came from immunoSEQ multiplex PCR; TCRdb's copy has only in-frame clones and leaves some out. The sample gives about 160,000 clones, around 89% of which show up once; approximately 7.2% is in the top ten. The sample here was peripheral blood, taken on day 0 of AZD1222 vaccination. All receptors derive from an adult in good health.

This sequence joins TRBV5-6 and TRBJ2-7; no clear D gene. The CDR3 has 13 residues. The V gene's germline CDR1 is SGHDT and CDR2 YYEEEE. Trimming took off 0 bases at V and 6 bases at J, with 10 bases between the two ends. The DNA of the CDR3 is TGTGCCAGCAGCTTGGCCTTCAGCCTCGAGCAGTACTTC. Its protein product is CASSLAFSLEQYF.

This chain uses TRBV2 with TRBJ2-3; D is perhaps TRBD1 (6 bases). CDR1 is SNHLY, CDR2 FYNNEI, per germline. The V end was cut by 7 bases, the J end by 0 bases, with 11 bases between. The CDR3 covers 14 residues. The CDR3 protein is CASTDRTSTDTQYF. Written as DNA, the CDR3 is TGTGCCAGCACAGACAGGACGAGCACAGATACGCAGTATTTT.

The CDR3 DNA follows: TGTGCCAGCACCCCAAGGGACACCGGCTATGGCTACACCTTC. Protein sequence: CASTPRDTGYGYTF. The chain recombines TRBV6-5 with TRBJ1-2; tentatively, D is TRBD1 (6 bases). The germline gives CDR1 MNHEY, CDR2 SVGAGI. This CDR3 spans 14 amino acids. Trimming removed 7 bases at V and 4 bases at J, with 16 bases between.

The chain employs TRBV30 and TRBJ1-5, with 9 bases lining up with TRBD1. V lost 0 bases to trimming and J lost 4 bases; unmatched junction nucleotides: 4. The CDR3 has 15 amino acids. Germline assignment: CDR1 GTSNPN and CDR2 SVGIG (reference sequence). The CDR3 DNA follows: TGTGCCTGGAGTGTACTTGGGACAGGGAATCAGCCCCAGCATTTT. Translation gives CAWSVLGTGNQPQHF.

The chain employs TRBV4-3 and TRBJ2-1, with a possible D match to TRBD1 (6 bases). Germline-derived CDR1 and CDR2 are LGHNA and YSLEER. The germline V and J ends were trimmed by 5 bases and 5 bases, with 13 bases remaining between them. There are 14 residues in the CDR3. The CDR3: CASSERTVNNEQFF. CDR3 coding DNA: TGCGCCAGCAGCGAACGGACAGTAAACAATGAGCAGTTCTTC.